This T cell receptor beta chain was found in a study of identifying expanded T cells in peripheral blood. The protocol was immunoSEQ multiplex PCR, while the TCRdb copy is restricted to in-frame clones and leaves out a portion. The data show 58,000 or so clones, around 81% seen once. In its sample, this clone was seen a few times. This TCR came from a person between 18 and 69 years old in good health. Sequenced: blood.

The CDR3 protein is CASSQPMGRAAKGNSPLHF. In nucleotides, the CDR3 is TGTGCCAGCAGCCAACCTATGGGCCGGGCCGCTAAAGGGAATTCACCCCTCCACTTT. The rearrangement joins TRBV4-2 to TRBJ1-6; the D is unclear. V was clipped by 2 bases and J by 7 bases, with 24 bases between them. The CDR3 is made up of 19 amino acids. Germline CDR1 reads LGHNA; CDR2 reads YNFKEQ.